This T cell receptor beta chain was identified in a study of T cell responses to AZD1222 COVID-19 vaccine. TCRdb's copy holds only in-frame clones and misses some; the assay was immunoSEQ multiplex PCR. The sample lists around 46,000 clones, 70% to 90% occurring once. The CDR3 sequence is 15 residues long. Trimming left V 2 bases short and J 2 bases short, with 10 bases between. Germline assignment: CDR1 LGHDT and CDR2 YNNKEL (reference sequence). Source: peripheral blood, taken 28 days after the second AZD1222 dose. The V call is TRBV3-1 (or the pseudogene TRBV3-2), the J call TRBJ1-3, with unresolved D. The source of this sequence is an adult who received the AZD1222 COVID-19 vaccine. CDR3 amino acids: CASSQSDFTGNTIYF. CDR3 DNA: TGTGCCAGCAGCCAAAGTGACTTTACTGGAAACACCATATATTTT.